This is a list of T cell receptor beta chains from one sample in a study of blood T cell repertoires in COVID-19. Profiled with immunoSEQ multiplex PCR; TCRdb holds only in-frame clones, not every one. The data contain 150,000 or so clones, just under 90% of them singletons. The sample taken for sequencing was peripheral blood. Receptor source: an older woman with COVID-19, enrolled during active disease. Each CDR3 is given with its conserved first and last residue. The D gene is left open where the match is weak. Not all rows give a size; the values are once, few, many and, for expanded clones, a class.

J	V	size	length	D	CDR3	DNA
TRBJ1-1	TRBV5-1	-	13	-	CASSTRMNTEAFF	TGCGCCAGCAGCACCAGGATGAACACTGAAGCTTTCTTT
TRBJ1-4	TRBV5-1	few	15	TRBD1	CASSLADRGGEKLFF	TGCGCCAGCAGCTTGGCCGACAGGGGTGGGGAAAAACTGTTTTTT
TRBJ1-5	TRBV20-1	-	14	-	CSASEGLSTQPQHF	TGCAGTGCTAGTGAGGGACTTAGCACCCAGCCCCAGCATTTT
TRBJ1-1	TRBV3-1/TRBV3-2	-	13	TRBD1	CASSHRGLVEAFF	TGTGCCAGCAGTCATAGGGGGCTGGTTGAAGCTTTCTTT
TRBJ2-1	TRBV5-1	-	15	TRBD1	CASSFTGTGGGEQFF	TGCGCCAGCAGCTTTACGGGGACAGGGGGCGGTGAGCAGTTCTTC
TRBJ1-5	TRBV28	-	14	-	CASRSGTLNQPQHF	TGTGCCAGTAGATCCGGGACACTCAATCAGCCCCAGCATTTT
TRBJ1-2	TRBV10-3	once	14	TRBD1	CAISAGTGHGGYTF	TGTGCCATCAGTGCGGGGACAGGGCACGGTGGCTACACCTTC
TRBJ2-2	TRBV23-1	-	16	TRBD2	CASRLSGGRNTGELFF	TGCGCCAGCAGACTTAGCGGGGGGCGGAACACCGGGGAGCTGTTTTTT
TRBJ1-2	TRBV12-3/TRBV12-4	-	12	-	CASSRGKGGYTF	TGTGCCAGCTCCCGAGGGAAGGGTGGCTACACCTTC
TRBJ2-1	TRBV13	-	12	TRBD2	CASSLERGGLFF	TGTGCCAGCAGCTTGGAGCGGGGGGGACTGTTCTTC
TRBJ1-2	TRBV6-5	few	14	TRBD1	CASSYGTGRYGYTF	TGTGCCAGCAGTTACGGGACAGGGCGGTATGGCTACACCTTC
TRBJ2-7	TRBV29-1	-	14	TRBD2	CSAQTGGISGEQYF	TGCAGCGCCCAAACGGGGGGGATAAGTGGGGAGCAGTACTTC
TRBJ2-1	TRBV12-3/TRBV12-4	-	13	-	CASSLLNPGEQFF	TGTGCCAGCAGTTTACTAAACCCGGGTGAGCAGTTCTTC
TRBJ1-1	TRBV7-2	-	13	-	CASSTPRRTEAFF	TGTGCCAGCAGCACACCGAGGCGGACTGAAGCTTTCTTT
TRBJ2-7	TRBV6-5	once	14	TRBD1	CASSLRIGQGRQYF	TGTGCCAGCAGCCTTCGAATTGGACAGGGGCGGCAGTACTTC
TRBJ1-2	TRBV30	-	15	-	CAWGGPSHGAAGYTF	TGTGCCTGGGGTGGGCCTAGCCATGGCGCGGCGGGCTACACCTTC
TRBJ1-6	TRBV18	-	14	-	CASSPDLGESPLHF	TGTGCCAGCTCACCAGATTTAGGGGAATCACCCCTCCACTTT
TRBJ1-6	TRBV7-2	once	16	-	CASSSDIGRWGSPLHF	TGTGCCAGCAGCTCGGACATCGGGAGGTGGGGATCACCCCTCCACTTT
TRBJ2-3	TRBV11-2	-	15	-	CASSSTGTSADTQYF	TGTGCCAGCAGCTCCACAGGGACGAGCGCAGATACGCAGTATTTT
TRBJ1-1	TRBV3-1/TRBV3-2	few	14	-	CASSPQTGNTEAFF	TGTGCCAGCAGCCCACAAACAGGGAACACTGAAGCTTTCTTT
TRBJ1-5	TRBV11-2	-	18	TRBD1	CASSLAGQGRGPNQPQHF	TGTGCCAGCAGCTTAGCCGGACAGGGGAGGGGCCCTAATCAGCCCCAGCATTTT
TRBJ1-2	TRBV9	-	17	TRBD1	CASSRQTGVRKGYGYTF	TGTGCCAGCAGCCGGCAGACAGGGGTTAGGAAGGGCTATGGCTACACCTTC
TRBJ2-5	TRBV11-2	-	14	-	CASSLDPYQETQYF	TGTGCCAGCAGCTTAGATCCGTACCAAGAGACCCAGTACTTC
TRBJ2-1	TRBV18	-	16	TRBD2	CASSPGLAGGDNEQFF	TGTGCCAGCTCACCGGGCCTAGCGGGGGGCGACAATGAGCAGTTCTTC
TRBJ1-6	TRBV15	-	15	TRBD1	CATSRGQGDNSPLHF	TGTGCCACCAGCAGAGGGCAGGGGGATAATTCACCCCTCCACTTT
TRBJ1-2	TRBV20-1	few	11	TRBD1	CSARGDRIYTF	TGCAGTGCTAGAGGGGACAGGATCTACACCTTC
TRBJ2-7	TRBV28	-	14	TRBD1	CASSSYRQGREQYF	TGTGCCAGCAGTTCTTACCGACAGGGGAGGGAGCAGTACTTC
TRBJ1-3	TRBV3-1/TRBV3-2	once	18	-	CASSQAWQASLSGNTIYF	TGTGCCAGCAGCCAAGCGTGGCAGGCCAGCCTCTCTGGAAACACCATATATTTT
TRBJ2-2	TRBV27	-	15	-	CASSLGTTNTGELFF	TGTGCCAGCAGTTTAGGGACAACGAACACCGGGGAGCTGTTTTTT
TRBJ1-2	TRBV28	-	14	TRBD1	CASSLSLHRGGYTF	TGTGCCAGCAGTTTATCCCTACACAGGGGTGGCTACACCTTC
TRBJ1-1	TRBV19	-	18	-	CASMRVFGTLGLNTEAFF	TGTGCCAGTATGCGGGTTTTCGGAACCTTAGGTCTGAACACTGAAGCTTTCTTT
TRBJ1-5	TRBV28	once	12	-	CATNRAGQPQHF	TGTGCCACTAACAGGGCAGGTCAGCCCCAGCATTTT
TRBJ1-1	TRBV29-1	-	13	-	CSVHRSPNTEAFF	TGCAGCGTGCACAGGTCCCCGAACACTGAAGCTTTCTTT
TRBJ1-5	TRBV5-6	-	17	-	CASSFSGRGGDNQPQHF	TGTGCCAGCAGCTTCTCTGGGCGGGGGGGGGACAATCAGCCCCAGCATTTT
TRBJ2-2	TRBV6-5	-	15	TRBD1	CASRPGQGNTGELFF	TGTGCCAGCAGGCCTGGACAGGGAAACACCGGGGAGCTGTTTTTT
TRBJ1-4	TRBV11-2	-	14	-	CASSLGQGPEKLFF	TGTGCCAGCAGCTTAGGGCAGGGTCCCGAAAAACTGTTTTTT
TRBJ1-3	TRBV5-1	-	15	-	CASSPDSPSGNTIYF	TGCGCCAGCAGCCCGGACAGCCCCTCTGGAAACACCATATATTTT
TRBJ1-1	TRBV12-5	-	14	TRBD1	CASARTGGGTEAFF	TGTGCTAGTGCCCGGACAGGGGGAGGCACTGAAGCTTTCTTT
TRBJ1-3	TRBV2	-	15	-	CASTVDTHSGNTIYF	TGTGCCAGCACTGTCGACACTCACTCTGGAAACACCATATATTTT
TRBJ1-4	TRBV7-8	-	13	-	CASRGQGGEKLFF	TGTGCCAGCAGAGGTCAGGGTGGTGAAAAACTGTTTTTT
TRBJ1-5	TRBV27	-	14	-	CASSLSYSNQPQHF	TGTGCCAGCAGTTTATCGTATAGCAATCAGCCCCAGCATTTT
TRBJ2-5	TRBV11-2	-	18	TRBD2	CASSLGQGTSGNQETQYF	TGTGCCAGCAGCCTCGGACAGGGGACTAGCGGAAACCAAGAGACCCAGTACTTC
TRBJ2-1	TRBV18	-	16	TRBD2	CASSPPSSGTYNEQFF	TGTGCCAGCTCACCACCGTCGAGCGGGACCTACAATGAGCAGTTCTTC
TRBJ2-1	TRBV7-9	-	16	-	CASRSGVGTSDNEQFF	TGTGCCAGCAGGTCAGGCGTCGGGACTTCGGACAATGAGCAGTTCTTC
TRBJ1-4	TRBV7-6	-	18	-	CASSSSLGGALGNEKLFF	TGTGCCAGCAGCTCCTCCCTCGGGGGGGCACTGGGTAATGAAAAACTGTTTTTT
TRBJ2-7	TRBV12-3/TRBV12-4	-	12	-	CASSPYGHEQYF	TGTGCCAGCAGTCCTTATGGCCACGAGCAGTACTTC